The subject of this entry is one T cell receptor beta chain. This clone was seen only a few times. Its antigen is unknown. The sample holds no much larger clone one base away, and base qualities are not on file. The data stem from a study of blood T cell repertoires in COVID-19 (dated by TCRdb to 2018 to 2021). For the study in its entirety: The collaborator samples originated in the United States, Italy and Spain and spanned the acute and convalescent phases of COVID-19. The repertoires were released in a freely available public database meant as a resource for research on the immune response to SARS-CoV-2. Where available, HLA class I and class II types were obtained from metadata supplied by the sample provider rather than from assay-based typing. The samples were drawn from the first 160 participants of the ongoing ImmuneRACE study and from 950 to 1,500 subjects provided by 6 global collaborators. The sample metadata nearly always contained a de-identified subject ID, COVID-19 status, age in years and sex. The material from the prospective study consisted of cDNA or gDNA derived from T cells, B-cell-depleted T cells, or PBMCs. The dataset comprised deeply sampled blood TCRbeta repertoires from subjects exposed to, actively infected with, or recovered from COVID-19. Here is what the overall study found, with its caveats: The amount of clinical and demographic metadata varied by source and participant and was provided uncurated.

TCRbeta CDR3 regions were amplified from genomic DNA by means of the immunoSEQ Assay, a bias-controlled multiplex PCR. The original methods were these. The number of nucleated cells in each sample was estimated from the amplification of reference gene primers within the assay. To quantify the absolute abundance of each unique TCRbeta CDR3 rearrangement, sequence reads were collapsed and filtered. For each sample, productive Simpson clonality was calculated by taking the square root of Simpson's diversity index across productive rearrangements. In TCRdb, the immuneACCESS table is reduced to in-frame sequences with V and J assigned. These tables do not hold every clone; where another copy was compared, an unresolved V gene accounts for under half, and the others remain unexplained. The V and J calls and clone size are taken from that table; D and trimming were inferred from the DNA. For this sample the table gives 220,000 or so clones, of which around 80% were detected only once. Of the sample, less than 7% is held by the ten largest clones.

Whole blood was collected in K2EDTA tubes by collaborating institutions according to the institutions' own protocols. For TCRbeta analysis, collaborators shipped samples in one of three forms: frozen whole blood, isolated PBMCs, or DNA extracted from either of those sample types. The germline V gene (reference sequence) provides CDR1 GTSNPN and CDR2 SVGIG. V is pared back by 2 bases and J by 4 bases, with 15 bases lying between the germline termini. Taken from cysteine to phenylalanine, the CDR3 has 15 residues. Just the 45-base CDR3 DNA is kept, in frame starting at base 1. The origin of this receptor is a woman aged 70-85 years with acute or convalescent COVID-19. In this chain, TRBV30 is recombined with TRBJ1-3; no confident D gene assignment can be made. The material sequenced was peripheral blood. At the DNA level, the sequence is TGTGCCTGGAGTCACCACTCCCCGGGGGGAAACACCATATATTTT. Protein translation: CAWSHHSPGGNTIYF.